A selection of T cell receptor beta chains follows, all from one sample in a study of blood T cell repertoires in COVID-19. Produced via immunoSEQ multiplex PCR; TCRdb's table is partial and in-frame only. In the table there are 200,000 or so clones, 84% of which are singletons. The sample consisted of peripheral blood. All receptors derive from a human donor in a cohort sampled during active COVID-19. Each CDR3 is given with its conserved first and last residue. The order of the fields is clone size, J gene, V gene, D gene, CDR3 protein, CDR3 DNA. A D gene is named only where the DNA matches it firmly. A row's size may be missing; if present it is once, few, many or a size class.

few,TRBJ2-3,TRBV5-4,.,CASSFNQGTDTQYF,TGTGCCAGCAGCTTTAACCAGGGTACGGATACGCAGTATTTT
.,TRBJ2-3,TRBV3-1/TRBV3-2,.,CASSQALPQLSSTDTQYF,TGTGCCAGCAGCCAAGCCCTCCCACAGCTATCTAGCACAGATACGCAGTATTTT
.,TRBJ1-5,TRBV24-1,.,CATSDSRIWQPQHF,TGTGCCACCAGTGATTCGAGGATTTGGCAGCCCCAGCATTTT
.,TRBJ2-2,TRBV7-7,.,CASSQGRSELFF,TGTGCTAGCAGCCAGGGGCGGTCGGAGCTGTTTTTT
.,TRBJ2-3,TRBV5-1,TRBD2,CASSFGRDTDTQYF,TGCGCCAGCAGCTTTGGGAGGGACACAGATACGCAGTATTTT
.,TRBJ2-5,TRBV4-2,TRBD2,CASSQEPALAGGPETQYF,TGTGCCAGCAGCCAAGAACCGGCCCTAGCGGGAGGGCCGGAGACCCAGTACTTC
.,TRBJ1-6,TRBV7-6,.,CASSLNEAGSPLHF,TGTGCCAGCAGCTTAAACGAGGCTGGTTCACCCCTCCACTTT
.,TRBJ2-1,TRBV4-1,TRBD2,CASSRKREDYNEQFF,TGCGCCAGCAGCCGCAAGCGGGAGGACTACAATGAGCAGTTCTTC
.,TRBJ2-1,TRBV4-1,TRBD2,CASSLTSGSQSYNEQFF,TGCGCCAGCAGCTTGACTAGCGGGAGTCAATCCTACAATGAGCAGTTCTTC
.,TRBJ1-5,TRBV28,.,CASSLYTGNQPQHF,TGTGCCAGCAGTTTATACACGGGAAATCAGCCCCAGCATTTT
.,TRBJ2-5,TRBV2,TRBD2,CASGLEETQYF,TGTGCCAGCGGACTAGAAGAGACCCAGTACTTC
.,TRBJ1-2,TRBV11-2,.,CASSLEGGGYGYTF,TGTGCCAGCAGCCTCGAGGGAGGCGGCTATGGCTACACCTTC
.,TRBJ2-5,TRBV5-1,.,CASSFAFGGVETQYF,TGCGCCAGCAGCTTCGCATTTGGAGGGGTGGAGACCCAGTACTTC
.,TRBJ2-5,TRBV10-2,TRBD2,CASSEGRTSGRGVTQYF,TGCGCCAGCAGTGAGGGCCGGACTAGCGGGAGAGGGGTGACCCAGTACTTC
.,TRBJ1-5,TRBV6-5,.,CASSSLGGHQPQHF,TGTGCCAGCAGTTCCCTCGGGGGGCATCAGCCCCAGCATTTT
.,TRBJ2-7,TRBV5-1,TRBD1,CASSPEPLTGTYEQYF,TGCGCCAGCAGCCCCGAACCATTGACAGGGACCTACGAGCAGTACTTC
.,TRBJ2-5,TRBV5-5,.,CASNLVGQGYQETQYF,TGTGCCAGCAACCTAGTCGGTCAGGGGTACCAAGAGACCCAGTACTTC